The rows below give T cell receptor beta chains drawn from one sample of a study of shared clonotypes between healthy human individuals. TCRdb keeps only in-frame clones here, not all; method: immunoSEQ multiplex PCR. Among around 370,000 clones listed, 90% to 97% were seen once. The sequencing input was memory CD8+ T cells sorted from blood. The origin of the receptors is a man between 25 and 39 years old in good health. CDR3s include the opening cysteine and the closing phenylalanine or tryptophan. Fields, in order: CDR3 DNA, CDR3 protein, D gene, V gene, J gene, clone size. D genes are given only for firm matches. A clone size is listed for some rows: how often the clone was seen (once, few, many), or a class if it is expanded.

TGCAGCGTTGACAGGGGTGGAAACACCATATATTTT,CSVDRGGNTIYF,.,TRBV29-1,TRBJ1-3,.
TGTGCCAGCAGTTCCCGGGCGGCTGCTAGCACAGATACGCAGTATTTT,CASSSRAAASTDTQYF,.,TRBV6-5,TRBJ2-3,.
TGTGCCAGCTCAGAATTAGTAGGCGGGAGAGGTTTGCCCGATGAGCAGTTCTTC,CASSELVGGRGLPDEQFF,TRBD2,TRBV18,TRBJ2-1,.
TGTGCCAGCAGCGAACAGGGGGCCGGGGAGCTGTTTTTT,CASSEQGAGELFF,TRBD1,TRBV7-3,TRBJ2-2,.
TGTGCCAGCAGTGAAGCCCAGGGAAACACCATATATTTT,CASSEAQGNTIYF,.,TRBV6-1,TRBJ1-3,.
TGTGCCAGCAGCCCCAGGGAGGCTGAGCAGTTCTTC,CASSPREAEQFF,.,TRBV7-6,TRBJ2-1,once
TGTGCCAGCAGTTACAGGGAAGGCTATGGCTACACCTTC,CASSYREGYGYTF,.,TRBV6-5,TRBJ1-2,.
TGCGCCAGCAGCCCAGGTGGTAGCAATCAGCCCCAGCATTTT,CASSPGGSNQPQHF,.,TRBV5-1,TRBJ1-5,once
TGCGCCAGCAGCCTTCGGACAGGGGCTGGAAACACCATATATTTT,CASSLRTGAGNTIYF,TRBD1,TRBV5-1,TRBJ1-3,.
TGTGCCAGCAGGACCGGGACTAGCGGAAACAATGAGCAGTTCTTC,CASRTGTSGNNEQFF,TRBD2,TRBV28,TRBJ2-1,.
TGTGCTAGCAGCTTAGGTGGGCTAGCGGAAGAGACCCAGTACTTC,CASSLGGLAEETQYF,TRBD2,TRBV7-7,TRBJ2-5,.
TGTGCCAGGAGAGTTCAGCCCCAGCATTTT,CARRVQPQHF,.,TRBV6-1,TRBJ1-5,.
TGTGCCAGCACCCCCCAAGCCTATGGCTACACCTTC,CASTPQAYGYTF,.,TRBV27,TRBJ1-2,.
TGTGCCAGCAGCTTGTTTCGGGGACTGGATACGCAGTATTTT,CASSLFRGLDTQYF,.,TRBV5-4,TRBJ2-3,.
TGTGCCAGCAGCCAAATATATTACAATGAGCAGTTCTTC,CASSQIYYNEQFF,.,TRBV4-2,TRBJ2-1,.
TGCGCCAGCAGTACGTTAGCGGAGCTCTACAATGAGCAGTTCTTC,CASSTLAELYNEQFF,.,TRBV5-1,TRBJ2-1,.
TGTGCCTGGCCCCTGACAGGGGCTACCTACGAGCAGTACTTC,CAWPLTGATYEQYF,TRBD1,TRBV30,TRBJ2-7,.
TGTGCCATCAGTGAGAGGCTAGGCAGGACGTTTTTT,CAISERLGRTFF,.,TRBV10-3,TRBJ2-2,once
TGCGCCAGCAGCTTGGCGACTTCTAGCGGGAGGGTAGATACGCAGTATTTT,CASSLATSSGRVDTQYF,TRBD2,TRBV5-1,TRBJ2-3,.
TGTGCCATCGGGAACACTGAAGCTTTCTTT,CAIGNTEAFF,.,TRBV27,TRBJ1-1,.
TGTGCCAGCAGTGAATCCGGACTAGCGGGCCTCTACGAGCAGTACTTC,CASSESGLAGLYEQYF,TRBD2,TRBV25-1,TRBJ2-7,.
TGTGCCAGCAGCTTCCTCTGGCGGGAAGAGACCCAGTACTTC,CASSFLWREETQYF,.,TRBV5-6,TRBJ2-5,once
TGCGCCAGCAGCGATCTAGCGGGAGGGCCGCACGAGCAGTACTTC,CASSDLAGGPHEQYF,TRBD2,TRBV5-1,TRBJ2-7,.
TGTGCCTGGAGTGAGGGGACGGGTTACACTGAAGCTTTCTTT,CAWSEGTGYTEAFF,.,TRBV30,TRBJ1-1,.
TGTGCCAGCAGGATGGACACCCTTAATGAAAAACTGTTTTTT,CASRMDTLNEKLFF,.,TRBV6-1,TRBJ1-4,.
TGTGCCAGCAGCTTAGGGGGAGATGGCTACACCTTC,CASSLGGDGYTF,.,TRBV7-9,TRBJ1-2,.
TGTGCCAGCAGTTTCTGGCGGGATAGCATCTCCTACGAGCAGTACTTC,CASSFWRDSISYEQYF,.,TRBV28,TRBJ2-7,.
TGTGCCAGCAGCCGAGAGACTAGCGGGAACCTCTACGAGCAGTACTTC,CASSRETSGNLYEQYF,TRBD2,TRBV4-2,TRBJ2-7,.
TGTGCCATCAGTGAGCTAGGACTAGTCGACAATGAGCAGTTCTTC,CAISELGLVDNEQFF,TRBD2,TRBV10-3,TRBJ2-1,few
TGTGCCAGCAGCTTCCAGGGTAGACTAGGTCGCGAAAAACTGTTTTTT,CASSFQGRLGREKLFF,.,TRBV7-9,TRBJ1-4,.
TGTGCCAGTAGTATCGGAGCCATTAGGTCTGGAAACACCATATATTTT,CASSIGAIRSGNTIYF,.,TRBV19,TRBJ1-3,.
TGTGCCATCAGCAGCGAGGGGAATGAGCAGTTCTTC,CAISSEGNEQFF,.,TRBV10-3,TRBJ2-1,.